This T cell receptor beta chain was obtained from a study of shared clonotypes between healthy human individuals. Germline lookup yields CDR1 LNHDA and CDR2 SQIVND (reference sequence). This CDR3 region has 14 residues. V shed 7 bases and J shed 5 bases, with 14 bases lying between them. The assay was immunoSEQ multiplex PCR, and TCRdb's table has in-frame clones only and misses some. The repertoire holds 1 million to 1.3 million clones, with approximately 78% as singletons. Sequenced sample: memory CD4+ T cells from PBMCs. Stated subset: CD45RA-negative fraction. V is TRBV19 and J is TRBJ1-4; possible D gene TRBD1, 6 bases. The sequence came from a man between 18 and 29 years old in good health. Some clones in this sample may be carry-over from other donors' samples. The CDR3 bases are TGTGCCAGTAAGCCTCCAGGGGCAAATGAAAAACTGTTTTTT. This codes for CASKPPGANEKLFF.